This is a list of T cell receptor beta chains from one sample in a study of human T cells and chemical hapten exposure. TCRdb re-analysed the RACE reads in MiXCR, keeping a single row per CDR3 protein. The sample has around 160,000 distinct CDR3 sequences; 13% to 15% are singletons. Sequences were derived from whole blood, sampled in connection with sensitization to the hapten diphenylcyclopropenone (DPC). The receptor source for this set is a woman younger than 45 with alopecia areata. Some clones in this sample may be carry-over from other donors' samples. The CDR3 runs from the conserved cysteine through the conserved F or W. A D gene is named only where the DNA matches it firmly. Size is omitted from some rows. Given values are once, few, many or a class for expanded clones.

TRBD1	.	TRBV4-2	TRBJ1-5	TGTGCCAGCAGCCAAGTATCAGACAGGGGAAATCAGCCCCAGCATTTT	CASSQVSDRGNQPQHF
TRBD1	few	TRBV5-4	TRBJ2-7	TGTGCCAGCAGCAAGGCCGCGGGGACAGGTTCCTACGAGCAGTACTTC	CASSKAAGTGSYEQYF
TRBD2	.	TRBV20-1	TRBJ2-5	TGCAGTGCTCCACTAGCGGGAACAAGAAAGGAGACCCAGTACTTC	CSAPLAGTRKETQYF
.	.	TRBV20-1	TRBJ1-2	TGCAGTGCTAGAACGGCCAGGGCTAACTATGGCTACACCTTC	CSARTARANYGYTF
.	few	TRBV20-1	TRBJ1-4	TGCAGTGCTAGGAAAAGGGGAACTAATGAAAAACTGTTTTTT	CSARKRGTNEKLFF
TRBD2	.	TRBV29-1	TRBJ2-1	TGCAGCGCTAGACTAGCGGGGGGAATCTACAATGAGCAGTTCTTC	CSARLAGGIYNEQFF
.	.	TRBV3-1	TRBJ2-5	TGTGCCAGCAGCCAACGAGTTAGCGGAGCCCAAGAGACCCAGTACTTC	CASSQRVSGAQETQYF
TRBD1	many	TRBV12-3/TRBV12-4	TRBJ1-2	TGTGCCAGCAGCCCACAGGGGAACTATGGCTACACCTTC	CASSPQGNYGYTF
.	few	TRBV6-1	TRBJ2-7	TGTGCCAGCAGTGAAGCGTCCTCCCCGTTACTCTACGAGCAGTACTTC	CASSEASSPLLYEQYF
TRBD1	few	TRBV11-2	TRBJ1-2	TGTGCCAGCAGCCGTGGACAGGGGGCTGACTATGGCTACACCTTC	CASSRGQGADYGYTF
.	many	TRBV7-2	TRBJ2-7	TGTGCCAGCAGCTTATGGATGGGGGCTTCCTACGAGCAGTACTTC	CASSLWMGASYEQYF
.	.	TRBV28	TRBJ1-2	TGTGCCAGCAGGGTTAACACTAACTATGGCTACACCTTC	CASRVNTNYGYTF
.	.	TRBV29-1	TRBJ1-4	TGCAGCGTTGAAGGAGGTGAAACTAATGAAAAACTGTTTTTT	CSVEGGETNEKLFF
TRBD2	few	TRBV7-2	TRBJ2-1	TGTGCCAGCAGCTTGAGATGGGTCGCCACCGGGACTAGCGGGAGGCGCTCCTACAATGAGCAGTTCTTC	CASSLRWVATGTSGRRSYNEQFF
.	.	TRBV20-1	TRBJ2-3	TGCAGTGCTAGGCTTGTCGGAGCACGCACAGATACGCAGTATTTT	CSARLVGARTDTQYF
.	.	TRBV7-2	TRBJ1-1	TGTGCCAGCAGCTTACCCCCCTTGGACTCGAACACTGAAGCTTTCTTT	CASSLPPLDSNTEAFF